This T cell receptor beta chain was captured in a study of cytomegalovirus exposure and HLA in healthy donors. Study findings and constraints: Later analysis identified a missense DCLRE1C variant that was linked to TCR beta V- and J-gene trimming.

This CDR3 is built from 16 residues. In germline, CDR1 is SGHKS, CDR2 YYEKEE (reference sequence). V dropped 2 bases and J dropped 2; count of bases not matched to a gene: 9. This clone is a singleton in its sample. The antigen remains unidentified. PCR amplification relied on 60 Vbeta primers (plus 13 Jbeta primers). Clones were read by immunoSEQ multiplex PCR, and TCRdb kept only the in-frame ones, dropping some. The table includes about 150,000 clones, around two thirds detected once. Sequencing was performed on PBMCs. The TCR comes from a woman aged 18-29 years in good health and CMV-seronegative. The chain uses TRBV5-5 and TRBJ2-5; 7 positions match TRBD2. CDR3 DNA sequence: TGTGCCAGCAGCTTCCTAGGACTAGTCAGGCAAGAGACCCAGTACTTC. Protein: CASSFLGLVRQETQYF.